This T cell receptor beta chain was retrieved from a study of STAT5B mutations in CD4+ large granular lymphocyte leukemia. Notes on the study in general: Without putative leukemic clones, patient CD4-sorted repertoires remained more clonal than healthy CD4+ repertoires. About 26% of private leukemic clonotypes occurred rarely in other patients' non-leukemic repertoires.

Details on this clone: What it recognizes is unknown.

Assay used: immunoSEQ multiplex PCR; TCRdb lists only in-frame clones, some missing. The table records 30,000 to 40,000 clones, approximately 89% of them present only once. The CDR3 is 14 amino acids. V shed 1 base and J 5 bases; nucleotides not matched to a gene: 3. CDR1 SGHVS and CDR2 FQNEAQ come from the germline V gene. Sequenced material: CD4+ T cells from blood buffy coats. This sequence was found in a human donor in good health. The chain is built from TRBV7-8 and TRBJ2-7, with TRBD1 identical over 9 bases. CDR3 sequence: CASSLGQGVHEQYF. The CDR3 nucleotides are TGTGCCAGCAGCTTAGGACAGGGGGTCCACGAGCAGTACTTC.